This record covers a single T cell receptor (beta chain). This entry is derived from a study of lymphopenia after photon versus proton radiotherapy. Some clones are missing from TCRdb's copy, which holds only in-frame ones; the method was immunoSEQ multiplex PCR. Seen here are around 26,000 clones, roughly nine tenths observed once, and the top ten hold 0.75% to 0.9%. The CDR3 extends over 14 amino acids. The junction had 2 bases not matched to a gene; V was cut back by 5 bases and J by 0 bases. Germline V gives CDR1 SEHNR, CDR2 FQNEAQ (reference sequence). The sequencing here drew on peripheral blood, taken from a patient treated with photon-based radiotherapy. The source of this sequence is a woman between 50 and 59 years old with cholangiocarcinoma. V gene TRBV7-9 combines with J gene TRBJ1-1; 8 bases line up with TRBD1. The CDR3 here is CASSRQGMNTEAFF. CDR3 coding DNA: TGTGCCAGCAGCCGACAGGGGATGAACACTGAAGCTTTCTTT.